Shown below are 15 T cell receptor beta chains from a single sample sequenced in a study of shared clonotypes between healthy human individuals. The protocol was immunoSEQ multiplex PCR, while the TCRdb copy is restricted to in-frame clones and leaves out a portion. Here the sample spans roughly 1,600,000 clones, about 98.5% being singletons. Sequenced sample: naive CD4+ T cells sorted from blood. The subset here: CD45RA+ positively selected. Receptors originate from a man aged 30 to 45 in good health.

This sequence joins TRBV29-1 and TRBJ1-2, with 7 bases that match TRBD1. This CDR3 contains 13 residues. Germline trimming cut 6 bases from V and 5 bases from J; bases unmatched to any gene: 9. Per the germline V gene, CDR1 is SQVTM and CDR2 is ANQGSEA. CDR3 nucleotides: TGCAGCGTAGAGCCACCGGGACAGTATGGCTACACCTTC. This codes for CSVEPPGQYGYTF.

This clone appeared once. The rearrangement joins TRBV5-4 to TRBJ2-6; TRBD1 matches at 8 bases. Germline loops: CDR1 SGHNT, CDR2 YYREEE (reference sequence). The V segment lost 4 bases and the J segment 0 bases; nucleotides outside the gene matches: 12. The CDR3 consists of 19 residues. In DNA form, the CDR3 reads TGTGCCAGCAGCCCACCACCGGGACAGGTCCTCTCTGGGGCCAACGTCCTGACTTTC. Residues: CASSPPPGQVLSGANVLTF.

The chain recombines TRBV5-1 with TRBJ1-2, with D hard to call. V lost 5 bases and J lost 7, with 24 bases in between. The CDR3 consists of 16 residues. Germline-derived CDR1 and CDR2 are SGHRS and YFSETQ. CDR3 amino acids: CASRPFPRTDLGGYTF. CDR3 in DNA: TGCGCCAGCAGACCCTTTCCGAGGACCGATTTAGGTGGCTACACCTTC. Looking up the rest from reference TRBV5-1 and TRBJ1-2 gives the full variable domain: KAGVTQTPRYLIKTRGQQVTLSCSPISGHRSVSWYQQTPGQGLQFLFEYFSETQRNKGNFPGRFSGRQFSNSRSEMNVSTLELGDSALYLCASRPFPRTDLGGYTFGSGTRLTVV.

The J gene is TRBJ1-5, the V gene TRBV6-4; D gene ambiguous. Trimming removed 4 bases at V and 5 bases at J, with 9 bases between. This CDR3 spans 13 amino acids. Germline assignment: CDR1 MRHNA and CDR2 SNTAGT. CDR3 sequence (DNA): TGTGCCAGCAGTGTCGGGCCGTATCAGCCCCAGCATTTT. Translated, it gives CASSVGPYQPQHF.

V is TRBV5-1 and J is TRBJ1-3, with D hard to call. Germline V lookup: CDR1 SGHRS, CDR2 YFSETQ. This CDR3 contains 12 residues. V was shortened by 4 bases and J by 3 bases, with 5 bases between the two germline ends. This CDR3 is CASSELGNTIYF. The CDR3 nucleotides are TGCGCCAGCAGCGAGCTTGGAAACACCATATATTTT. Full variable domain (outside the CDR3, taken from reference TRBV5-1 and TRBJ1-3): KAGVTQTPRYLIKTRGQQVTLSCSPISGHRSVSWYQQTPGQGLQFLFEYFSETQRNKGNFPGRFSGRQFSNSRSEMNVSTLELGDSALYLCASSELGNTIYFGEGSWLTVV.

The chain joins TRBV28 to TRBJ2-7, with D tentatively TRBD2 (5 bases). The length of the CDR3 is 14 residues. CDR1 and CDR2 from the germline V gene are MDHEN and SYDVKM. Trimming cost V 10 bases and J 0 bases, with 16 bases left between them. The CDR3 here is CATFSTGSSYEQYF. Written as DNA, the CDR3 is TGTGCCACCTTTTCTACTGGGAGCTCCTACGAGCAGTACTTC.

The chain uses TRBV29-1 and TRBJ1-4, with 8 bases fitting TRBD1. Looked up from germline, CDR1 is SQVTM and CDR2 is ANQGSEA. The CDR3 runs to 14 residues. V lost 5 bases to trimming and J lost 8 bases; unmatched junction nucleotides: 10. The CDR3 reads CSVSFQGAGEKLFF. The CDR3, as DNA: TGCAGCGTTTCCTTTCAGGGGGCTGGGGAAAAACTGTTTTTT.

This clone was observed a single time. This chain links TRBV27 with TRBJ2-7, with D tentatively TRBD2 (6 bases). The V gene's germline CDR1 is MNHEY and CDR2 SMNVEV (reference sequence). The CDR3 is 11 amino acids. V lost 7 bases to trimming and J lost 9 bases, with 13 bases between them. CDR3 amino acids: CASISRGTQYF. DNA for the CDR3: TGTGCCAGCATTTCGCGGGGAACGCAGTACTTC.

The chain carries TRBV7-9 and TRBJ1-5; no definite D call. The length of the CDR3 is 13 residues. Trimming took off 5 bases at V and 7 bases at J, with 12 bases between the two ends. CDR1 is SEHNR, CDR2 FQNEAQ, per germline (reference sequence). The CDR3 loop is CASSRGVEQPQHF. CDR3 in DNA: TGTGCCAGCAGCCGTGGGGTGGAGCAGCCCCAGCATTTT.

The rearrangement uses TRBV11-2 and TRBJ2-5; D is ambiguous. Deletions cut 3 bases from V and 5 bases from J, with 10 bases between. In germline, CDR1 is SGHAT, CDR2 FQNNGV. The CDR3 has 13 residues. The CDR3 protein is CASSFRVEETQYF. The CDR3 DNA is TGTGCCAGCAGCTTTAGGGTGGAGGAGACCCAGTACTTC.

The J gene is TRBJ2-1, the V gene TRBV7-3; D assignment may be TRBD1 or TRBD2 (6 bases each). CDR1 is SGHTA and CDR2 is FQGTGA in the germline V gene. Trimming pared 5 bases from V and 6 bases from J, leaving 20 bases between. The CDR3 is made up of 16 amino acids. This CDR3 reads CASSPLSSVGANEQFF. The CDR3 coding sequence is TGTGCCAGCAGCCCCCTCTCTAGCGTGGGGGCCAATGAGCAGTTCTTC.

The chain has TRBV2 and TRBJ2-7, with unresolved D. V was cut by 8 bases and J by 3 bases, with 20 bases left in between. The CDR3 extends over 15 amino acids. Germline CDR1 reads SNHLY; CDR2 reads FYNNEI. The CDR3 bases are TGTGCCAGCCGTGGAGATATCCACCCAAGCTACGAGCAGTACTTC. Encoded protein: CASRGDIHPSYEQYF.

V gene TRBV7-9 combines with J gene TRBJ2-5, with a tentative D call TRBD1 (5 bases). Trimming shortened V by 1 base and J by 7 bases, and 19 bases separated the two germline ends. The CDR3 has 16 amino acids. From germline, CDR1 is SEHNR and CDR2 FQNEAQ (reference sequence). The DNA for the CDR3 is TGTGCCAGCAGCTTAGTTGGGGCGACCCAAGGCGTGACCCAGTACTTC. This gives the protein CASSLVGATQGVTQYF.

The CDR3: CASSLFDSSSYNEQFF. The DNA of the CDR3 is TGCGCCAGCAGCTTGTTTGACAGCAGCTCCTACAATGAGCAGTTCTTC. The rearrangement joins TRBV5-1 to TRBJ2-1, with TRBD1 as a possible D gene (5 bases). Germline V CDR1 and CDR2: SGHRS, YFSETQ. Trimming took off 1 base at V and 0 bases at J, with 11 bases between the two ends. The CDR3 loop spans 16 amino acids.

The rearrangement joins TRBV7-2 to TRBJ1-2; 9 bases are shared with TRBD1. This CDR3 has 13 amino acids. V dropped 4 bases and J dropped 3; count of bases not matched to a gene: 0. CDR1 is SGHTA and CDR2 is FQGNSA in the germline V gene. This CDR3 reads CASSWTGDYGYTF. CDR3 DNA sequence: TGTGCCAGCAGCTGGACAGGGGACTATGGCTACACCTTC.